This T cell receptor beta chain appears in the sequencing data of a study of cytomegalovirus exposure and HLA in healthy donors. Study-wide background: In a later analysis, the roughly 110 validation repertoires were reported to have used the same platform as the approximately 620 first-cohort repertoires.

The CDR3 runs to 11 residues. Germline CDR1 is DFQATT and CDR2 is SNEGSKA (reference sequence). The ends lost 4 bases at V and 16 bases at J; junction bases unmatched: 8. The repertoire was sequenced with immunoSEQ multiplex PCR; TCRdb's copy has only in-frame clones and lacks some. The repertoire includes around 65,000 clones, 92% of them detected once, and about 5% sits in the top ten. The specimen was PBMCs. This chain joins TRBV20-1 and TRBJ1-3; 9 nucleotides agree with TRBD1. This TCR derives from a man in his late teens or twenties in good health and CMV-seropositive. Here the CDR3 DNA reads TGCAGTGCTACTGTGGGACAGGGCCATTATTTT. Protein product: CSATVGQGHYF.